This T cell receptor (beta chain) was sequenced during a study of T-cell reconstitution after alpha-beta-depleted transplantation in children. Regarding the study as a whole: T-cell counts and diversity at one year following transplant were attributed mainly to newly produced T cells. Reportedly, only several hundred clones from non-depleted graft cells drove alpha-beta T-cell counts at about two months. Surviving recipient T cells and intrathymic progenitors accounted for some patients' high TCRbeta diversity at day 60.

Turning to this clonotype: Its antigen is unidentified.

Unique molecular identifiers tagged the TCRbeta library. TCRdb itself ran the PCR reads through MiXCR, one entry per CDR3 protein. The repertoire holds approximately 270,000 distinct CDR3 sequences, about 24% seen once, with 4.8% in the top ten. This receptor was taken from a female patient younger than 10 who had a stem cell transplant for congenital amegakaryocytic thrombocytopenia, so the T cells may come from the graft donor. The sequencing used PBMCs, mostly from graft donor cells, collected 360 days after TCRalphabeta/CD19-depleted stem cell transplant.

CDR3: CATSSHKAGRGGLYTQYF. The CDR3 bases are TGTGCCACCAGCTCCCACAAGGCAGGGCGGGGGGGCTTGTATACGCAGTATTTT. The chain carries TRBV15 and TRBJ2-3; 9 bases agree with TRBD2. CDR1 is LNHNV, CDR2 YYDKDF, per germline (reference sequence). The CDR3 covers 18 residues. V lost 5 bases and J lost 7; bases outside the gene matches: 19. The full variable domain, completed using reference TRBV15 and TRBJ2-3, is DAMVIQNPRYQVTQFGKPVTLSCSQTLNHNVMYWYQQKSSQAPKLLFHYYDKDFNNEADTPDNFQSRRPNTSFCFLDIRSPGLGDTAMYLCATSSHKAGRGGLYTQYFGPGTRLTVL.